The clone carrying this T cell receptor (beta chain) has a count of ten or more. Its antigen is undetermined. Regions amplified from RNA transcripts were the TCR beta CDR3 regions. HTBI primers were employed in a first-round RT-PCR of the TCR CDR3. MiXCR was run by TCRdb on the multiplex PCR reads, yielding one entry per CDR3 protein. Seen here are around 450,000 distinct CDR3 sequences, 15% to 18% observed once, and the top ten hold almost 8%. CDR3 length: 14 amino acids. V shed 4 bases and J 8 bases; nucleotides not matched to a gene: 3. The sample belongs to a study of T cells in Graves' hyperthyroidism and ophthalmopathy. Study-level results: For ophthalmopathy, model prediction preceded onset by a median approximately 6 months. Blood samples included most of the expanded thyroid clonotypes exceeding 0.001.

The sequence was collected from a woman in her late teens or twenties with Graves' hyperthyroidism. What was sequenced was blood. The chain is built from TRBV12-3 or TRBV12-4 and TRBJ2-1; 12 bases map to TRBD2. The CDR3, as DNA: TGTGCCAGCAGTTGGACTAGCGGGGCGCATGAGCAGTTCTTC. Translation: CASSWTSGAHEQFF.